The 21 T cell receptor beta chains presented below share a single source sample, sequenced in a study of T cells after yellow fever vaccination. One entry per CDR3 protein results from TCRdb running MiXCR on the 5' RACE reads. The table records just over 250,000 distinct CDR3 sequences, about 5.2% of them present only once. Here the sequenced sample was CD4+ T cells sorted from PBMCs, taken on the day of the yellow fever booster vaccination. The receptors originated from a man aged 18 to 30 who received the YFV17D yellow fever vaccine.

Comment on this clonotype: A clone one base away is much larger, so this may be a read error. V is TRBV29-1 and J is TRBJ1-2; 8 bases agree with TRBD1. From germline, CDR1 is SQVTM and CDR2 ANQGSEA. The CDR3 is made up of 13 amino acids. The junction had 8 bases not matched to a gene; V was cut back by 4 bases and J by 7 bases. The CDR3 DNA is TGCAGCGTTGCACATGCAGGGGGCAGTGGCTACACCTTC. Translating it yields CSVAHAGGSGYTF.

The chain combines TRBV25-1 with TRBJ1-6, with D unresolved. Trimming removed 2 bases from V and 0 bases from J, with 8 bases in between. The CDR3 has 16 amino acids. Germline-derived CDR1 and CDR2 are MGHDK and SYGVNS. This CDR3 is CASSEGRSSYNSPLHF. For the CDR3, the DNA is TGTGCCAGCAGTGAAGGCCGCAGCTCCTATAATTCACCCCTCCACTTT.

This clonotype was found a few times. The chain has TRBV7-3 and TRBJ2-4; D is unresolved. Per the germline V gene, CDR1 is SGHTA and CDR2 is FQGTGA. Trimming pared 2 bases from V and 8 bases from J, leaving 16 bases between. The CDR3 is 15 residues long. The CDR3 DNA follows: TGTGCCAGCAGCTTATTGGTTTTGCCTTGGGACATTCAGTACTTC. As protein: CASSLLVLPWDIQYF.

The chain uses TRBV12-3 or TRBV12-4 and TRBJ2-5; D might be TRBD1 or TRBD2, each matching 5 bases. Trimming removed 6 bases from V and 0 bases from J, with 11 bases in between. The CDR3 length is 14 residues. This CDR3 reads CASSWGRNQETQYF. As DNA, the CDR3 is TGTGCCAGCAGCTGGGGACGGAACCAAGAGACCCAGTACTTC.

The chain employs TRBV20-1 and TRBJ2-5; perhaps TRBD2 as D (6 bases). The V end was cut by 4 bases, the J end by 4 bases, with 10 bases between. Per the germline V gene, CDR1 is DFQATT and CDR2 is SNEGSKA (reference sequence). This CDR3 region has 12 residues. The CDR3 DNA reads as TGCAGTGCTATCGAGACTAGAGAGACCCAGTACTTC. Encoded protein: CSAIETRETQYF.

This clonotype was counted many times. The V call is TRBV5-1, the J call TRBJ1-2; 10 nucleotides line up with TRBD1. Germline V gene sequence: CDR1 SGHRS, CDR2 YFSETQ. The CDR3 is 14 amino acids. V shed 0 bases, J shed 8 bases, and the junction held 4 bases outside the gene matches. CDR3 coding DNA: TGCGCCAGCAGCTTGGGACAGGGGGCGGACGGCTACACCTTC. Translated: CASSLGQGADGYTF.

This clonotype was detected only a few times. J is TRBJ2-1 and V is TRBV4-3; the match to TRBD1 covers 9 bases. Germline V gene sequence: CDR1 LGHNA, CDR2 YSLEER. The CDR3 consists of 15 residues. Germline trimming cut 4 bases from V and 5 bases from J; bases unmatched to any gene: 6. CDR3 coding DNA: TGCGCCAGCAGCCCTCGGGACAGGGCTAACAATGAGCAGTTCTTC. It translates to CASSPRDRANNEQFF.

This clonotype was recorded at least ten times. The V and J genes are TRBV24-1 and TRBJ2-1, with D uncertain. Looked up from germline, CDR1 is KGHDR and CDR2 is SFDVKD. With 5 bases removed from V and 0 bases from J, the gap between germline ends came to 10 bases. This CDR3 has 15 amino acids. The CDR3 coding sequence is TGTGCCACCAGTGCTAGAAGGGCCTCCTACAATGAGCAGTTCTTC. This encodes CATSARRASYNEQFF.

The rearrangement joins TRBV10-3 to TRBJ2-5; 14 nucleotides match TRBD2. Per the germline V gene, CDR1 is ENHRY and CDR2 is SYGVKD. Losses at the gene ends were 6 bases for V and 5 bases for J; bases not matched to a gene: 5. This CDR3 spans 15 amino acids. The CDR3 region has the DNA TGTGCCATCAGGGCGGGACTAGCGGGGGAGGAGACCCAGTACTTC. It codes for CAIRAGLAGEETQYF.

This clonotype was observed at least ten times. The rearrangement uses TRBV4-3 and TRBJ2-2; 8 bases match TRBD2. This CDR3 region has 17 residues. Germline CDR1 reads LGHNA; CDR2 reads YSLEER. Trimming removed 1 base from V and 6 bases from J; junction bases left unmatched: 10. CDR3 coding DNA: TGCGCCAGCAGCCAAGGGGGGTTCGGGGGGGCCCCCGGGGAGCTGTTTTTT. Protein product: CASSQGGFGGAPGELFF.

This clonotype was seen repeatedly, ten times or more. This sequence joins TRBV2 and TRBJ2-7; D possibly uses TRBD1 or TRBD2 (5 bases each). The CDR3 length is 14 residues. Trimming took 6 bases from V and 2 from J, leaving 14 bases between them. Germline V lookup: CDR1 SNHLY, CDR2 FYNNEI. In DNA, the CDR3 is TGTGCCAGCAGCCGGGACGGAAAAGCCTACGAGCAGTACGTC. It encodes CASSRDGKAYEQYV.

This clonotype was detected only a few times. The chain uses TRBV10-3 and TRBJ1-2; TRBD1 might be the D (6 bases). CDR3 length: 14 residues. The germline V gene has CDR1 ENHRY and CDR2 SYGVKD. Trimming took off 0 bases at V and 6 bases at J, with 11 bases between the two ends. The CDR3 DNA reads TGTGCCATCAGTGAGTCCCGACAGGCCCATGGCTACACCTTC. Amino acids: CAISESRQAHGYTF.

The sample holds many counts of this clonotype. The chain carries TRBV7-2 and TRBJ1-4, with 8 bases that match TRBD1. CDR1 is SGHTA and CDR2 is FQGNSA in the germline V gene. Unmatched junction bases numbered 11, after V lost 4 bases and J lost 7 bases. The CDR3 consists of 16 residues. CDR3 coding DNA: TGTGCCAGCAGCTATGGACAGGGCGGTGCCGGTGAAAAACTGTTTTTT. Translation: CASSYGQGGAGEKLFF.

This clonotype was seen a few times. The gene calls are TRBV20-1 and TRBJ1-3; D uncertain. This CDR3 spans 13 amino acids. V was shortened by 6 bases and J by 3 bases, with 12 bases between the two germline ends. Germline CDR1 DFQATT, CDR2 SNEGSKA (reference sequence). CDR3 protein: CSAPEGFGNTIYF. In DNA form, the CDR3 reads TGCAGTGCGCCCGAGGGCTTTGGAAACACCATATATTTT.

Only a few counts were recorded for this clonotype. The V call is TRBV7-9, the J call TRBJ2-6; D tentatively fits TRBD1 or TRBD2 (5 bases each). V was trimmed by 7 bases and J by 3 bases, leaving 16 bases between them. From germline, CDR1 is SEHNR and CDR2 FQNEAQ (reference sequence). This CDR3 has 16 amino acids. This chain's CDR3 is CASIPLGVDGANVLTF. Here the CDR3 DNA reads TGTGCCAGCATCCCGTTGGGGGTTGATGGGGCCAACGTCCTGACTTTC.

The gene calls are TRBV20-1 and TRBJ2-3, with 9 bases identical to TRBD2. The CDR3 has 15 amino acids. The J segment lost 2 bases and the V segment lost 0 bases, leaving 3 bases of the junction unmatched. Germline V gene sequence: CDR1 DFQATT, CDR2 SNEGSKA (reference sequence). The CDR3 loop is CSARDWGLATDTQYF. CDR3 sequence (DNA): TGCAGTGCTAGAGATTGGGGACTAGCCACAGATACGCAGTATTTT.

This clonotype was observed a few times. The V and J genes are TRBV7-9 and TRBJ1-1; D may be TRBD1 (5 bases). The germline gives CDR1 SEHNR, CDR2 FQNEAQ (reference sequence). The CDR3 extends over 14 amino acids. The V and J ends lost 2 bases and 3 bases respectively, with 10 bases between them. The chain's CDR3 is CASSLIVGDTEAFF. CDR3 in DNA: TGTGCCAGCAGCTTAATTGTAGGGGACACTGAAGCTTTCTTT.

A single count supports this clonotype. The gene calls are TRBV7-3 and TRBJ2-2, with a possible D match to TRBD1 (6 bases). This CDR3 region has 14 residues. Trimming removed 5 bases at V and 7 bases at J, with 14 bases between. Germline CDR1 is SGHTA and CDR2 is FQGTGA. CDR3 bases: TGTGCCAGCAGCGGGCAGGGGCAAGGCGGGGAGCTGTTTTTT. This translates into CASSGQGQGGELFF.

In this sample, this clonotype turned up many times. The rearrangement joins TRBV5-5 to TRBJ1-3, with D hard to call. V was trimmed by 4 bases and J by 0 bases, leaving 17 bases between them. The CDR3 sequence is 17 residues long. The V gene's germline CDR1 is SGHKS and CDR2 YYEKEE (reference sequence). The CDR3 sequence is CASSPGGRAFSGNTIYF. CDR3 sequence (DNA): TGTGCCAGCAGCCCCGGCGGTCGGGCCTTCTCTGGAAACACCATATATTTT. Based on the CDR3 plus reference TRBV5-5 and TRBJ1-3, the full variable domain is DAGVTQSPTHLIKTRGQQVTLRCSPISGHKSVSWYQQVLGQGPQFIFQYYEKEERGRGNFPDRFSARQFPNYSSELNVNALLLGDSALYLCASSPGGRAFSGNTIYFGEGSWLTVV.

This clonotype has more than one count but fewer than ten. J is TRBJ2-2 and V is TRBV20-1; D call uncertain. CDR1 and CDR2 from the germline V gene are DFQATT and SNEGSKA (reference sequence). This CDR3 has 12 residues. Trimming took off 7 bases at V and 8 bases at J, with 14 bases between the two ends. As DNA, the CDR3 is TGCAGTGTATCCTCTATGGCGGGGGAGCTGTTTTTT. Protein: CSVSSMAGELFF.

This clonotype showed up just a few times. The chain is built from TRBV4-2 and TRBJ2-3; no firm D call. V lost 0 bases, J lost 8 bases, and 12 bases lay in between. Germline V lookup: CDR1 LGHNA, CDR2 YNFKEQ. The CDR3 sequence is 14 residues long. The CDR3 here is CASSQDPGVPTQYF. The CDR3 nucleotides read TGTGCCAGCAGCCAAGATCCAGGAGTCCCTACGCAGTATTTT.